These 20 T cell receptor beta chains were all obtained from the same sample, sequenced in a study of cytotoxic CD8 clonotypes in ibrutinib-treated CLL. Here immunoSEQ multiplex PCR was the method, and the copy in TCRdb shows in-frame clones only, minus some. The top ten clones hold about 6.2% of a sample with more than 200,000 clones, 60% to 80% of them seen once. Sequences were derived from PBMCs, sampled after 12 months of ibrutinib treatment. These receptors all come from a human donor with chronic lymphocytic leukemia.

This clone occurred a few times. The rearrangement uses TRBV30 and TRBJ2-2, with D uncertain. The ends were cut back, 3 bases at V and 1 base at J, with 3 bases in the middle. The germline gives CDR1 GTSNPN, CDR2 SVGIG (reference sequence). The CDR3 length is 12 residues. CDR3 sequence: CAWSRNTGELFF. The CDR3 DNA is TGTGCCTGGAGCCGGAACACCGGGGAGCTGTTTTTT. Filled out from reference TRBV30 and TRBJ2-2, the complete variable domain reads SQTIHQWPATLVQPVGSPLSLECTVEGTSNPNLYWYRQAAGRGLQLLFYSVGIGQISSEVPQNLSASRPQDRQFILSSKKLLLSDSGFYLCAWSRNTGELFFGEGSRLTVL.

The chain links TRBV30 to TRBJ2-1; the D is unclear. V lost 0 bases and J 0 bases, leaving 9 bases between the germline ends. The CDR3 has 15 residues. Germline V gene data show CDR1 as GTSNPN and CDR2 as SVGIG (reference sequence). Here the CDR3 reads CAWSVGLSSYNEQFF. Written as DNA, the CDR3 is TGTGCCTGGAGTGTAGGGCTGTCCTCCTACAATGAGCAGTTCTTC.

The gene calls are TRBV10-1 and TRBJ1-2; maybe TRBD1 (6 bases). Trimming took 6 bases from V and 2 from J, leaving 7 bases between them. The CDR3 spans 12 residues. Per the germline V gene, CDR1 is WNHNN and CDR2 is SYGVQD (reference sequence). The CDR3: CASRDSNYGYTF. The CDR3 DNA is TGCGCCAGCAGGGACAGCAACTATGGCTACACCTTC.

V usage is TRBV15 and J usage is TRBJ1-1; D call uncertain. Trimming cost V 0 bases and J 1 base, with 9 bases left between them. The CDR3 spans 15 residues. CDR1 and CDR2 from the germline V gene are LNHNV and YYDKDF (reference sequence). The CDR3 loop reads CATSRDRLSNTEAFF. In nucleotides, the CDR3 is TGTGCCACCAGCAGAGATCGGCTGTCGAACACTGAAGCTTTCTTT.

The rearrangement links TRBV9 to TRBJ1-1; a weak D match, TRBD1 (5 bases). Looked up from germline, CDR1 is SGDLS and CDR2 is YYNGEE. The CDR3 loop spans 14 amino acids. The V end was cut by 0 bases, the J end by 4 bases, with 10 bases between. CDR3 in amino acids: CASSVVDGGTEAFF. The CDR3 DNA sequence: TGTGCCAGCAGCGTAGTCGACGGGGGCACTGAAGCTTTCTTT.

The chain links TRBV7-9 to TRBJ1-6, with D perhaps matching TRBD1 (6 bases). Per germline, CDR1 SEHNR and CDR2 FQNEAQ (reference sequence). The CDR3 covers 15 residues. V lost 7 bases, J lost 0 bases, and 10 bases lay in between. The CDR3 reads CASKGGSSYNSPLHF. The CDR3, as DNA: TGTGCCAGCAAAGGGGGGAGCTCCTATAATTCACCCCTCCACTTT.

The chain joins TRBV30 to TRBJ1-5; the match to TRBD1 covers 7 bases. The CDR3 contains 14 residues. The junction had 6 bases not matched to a gene; V was cut back by 5 bases and J by 2 bases. Looked up from germline, CDR1 is GTSNPN and CDR2 is SVGIG (reference sequence). CDR3 in amino acids: CAWSPGQGNQPQHF. CDR3 sequence (DNA): TGTGCCTGGTCCCCCGGACAGGGCAATCAGCCCCAGCATTTT. Variable domain in full (rest from reference TRBV30 and TRBJ1-5): SQTIHQWPATLVQPVGSPLSLECTVEGTSNPNLYWYRQAAGRGLQLLFYSVGIGQISSEVPQNLSASRPQDRQFILSSKKLLLSDSGFYLCAWSPGQGNQPQHFGDGTRLSIL.

The V gene is TRBV30, the J gene TRBJ1-1; D is unresolved. This CDR3 has 14 amino acids. Germline values: CDR1 GTSNPN, CDR2 SVGIG (reference sequence). Trimming removed 4 bases from V and 5 bases from J, with 17 bases in between. The CDR3 loop reads CAWTHDLTGTEAFF. The DNA of the CDR3 is TGTGCCTGGACCCACGACCTAACGGGAACTGAAGCTTTCTTT.

This clone showed up just a few times. The junction does not match germline at one end; this may be a read error. The chain joins TRBV5-4 to TRBJ2-7; D possibly corresponds to TRBD2 (5 bases). CDR3 length equals 13 residues. The V gene's germline CDR1 is SGHNT and CDR2 YYREEE (reference sequence). CDR3 coding DNA: TGCGCCAGCAGCCAAGTACGGGGCTACGAGCAGTACTTC. Residues: CASSQVRGYEQYF.

The chain couples TRBV7-2 to TRBJ1-5; D not resolved. This CDR3 has 17 residues. Germline-derived CDR1 and CDR2 are SGHTA and FQGNSA. V was clipped by 1 base and J by 0 bases, with 13 bases between them. The CDR3 sequence: CASSLGGGGYSNQPQHF. CDR3 DNA: TGTGCCAGCAGCTTAGGGGGAGGAGGCTATAGCAATCAGCCCCAGCATTTT.

The genes are TRBV6-5 and TRBJ2-3; no clear D gene. V was clipped by 6 bases and J by 1 base, with 8 bases between them. Germline lookup yields CDR1 MNHEY and CDR2 SVGAGI. The CDR3 extends over 13 amino acids. This CDR3 reads CASSRTGTDTQYF. The CDR3 DNA follows: TGTGCCAGCAGCCGTACAGGCACAGATACGCAGTATTTT.

V gene TRBV19 combines with J gene TRBJ1-1; perhaps TRBD1 as D (6 bases). The CDR3 totals 14 residues. Between the trimmed V and J ends, which lost 7 bases and 1 base, there was a span of 13 bases. The germline V gene has CDR1 LNHDA and CDR2 SQIVND (reference sequence). CDR3 sequence reads: CASKGQGKNTEAFF. As DNA, the CDR3 is TGTGCCAGTAAGGGTCAGGGGAAGAACACTGAAGCTTTCTTT.

This clone occurred once. The chain combines TRBV5-1 with TRBJ2-1; perhaps TRBD2 as D (6 bases). The CDR3 is 14 amino acids. Trimming cost V 6 bases and J 6 bases, with 16 bases left between them. Germline CDR1 and CDR2: SGHRS and YFSETQ. CDR3: CASMRPGVRNEQFF. CDR3 nucleotides: TGCGCCAGCATGCGTCCGGGAGTTCGCAATGAGCAGTTCTTC.

The CDR3 loop reads CASTLDGTPNQPQHF. The DNA for the CDR3 is TGTGCCAGCACCCTAGATGGGACACCTAATCAGCCCCAGCATTTT. This chain connects TRBV11-2 to TRBJ1-5, with a tentative D call TRBD1 (6 bases). The germline V gene has CDR1 SGHAT and CDR2 FQNNGV. V shed 7 bases and J shed 4 bases, with 17 bases lying between them. The CDR3 contains 15 residues.

The rearrangement links TRBV4-3 to TRBJ1-2, with a weak D call TRBD1 (5 bases). This CDR3 contains 13 residues. Germline V gene sequence: CDR1 LGHNA, CDR2 YSLEER. V was cut by 2 bases and J by 4 bases, with 8 bases left in between. The CDR3 loop is CASSQPGSYGYTF. The CDR3 DNA sequence: TGCGCCAGCAGCCAACCAGGGTCCTATGGCTACACCTTC.

This clone has a handful of counts. The chain employs TRBV7-2 and TRBJ2-2; 10 bases map to TRBD2. Germline CDR1 is SGHTA and CDR2 is FQGNSA. This CDR3 spans 16 amino acids. The V and J ends lost 10 bases and 6 bases, in that order; junction bases with no gene match: 14. DNA of the CDR3: TGTGCCACCATGCGGGGGCGGAGCGGGAGGGCCGGGGAGCTGTTTTTT. Protein: CATMRGRSGRAGELFF.

This chain joins TRBV9 and TRBJ1-6, with no clear D. This CDR3 has 15 amino acids. The V gene's germline CDR1 is SGDLS and CDR2 YYNGEE. V shed 2 bases and J shed 7 bases, with 13 bases lying between them. The CDR3 region is CASSVGIAGNSPLHF. The CDR3, as DNA: TGTGCCAGCAGCGTCGGGATTGCGGGGAATTCACCCCTCCACTTT.

This clone was observed once. The V gene is TRBV2, the J gene TRBJ2-1; D is unresolved. V lost 5 bases, J lost 8 bases, and 25 bases lay in between. This CDR3 spans 17 amino acids. Germline V CDR1 and CDR2: SNHLY, FYNNEI. The CDR3 region has the DNA TGTGCCAGCAGTCCCATTCCCGCCGGACCTAGAGCCGATGAGCAGTTCTTC. Residues: CASSPIPAGPRADEQFF.

This chain links TRBV27 with TRBJ2-7, with 8 bases identical to TRBD1. With V trimmed by 8 bases and J by 4 bases, 13 bases remained unmatched. The CDR3 has 15 amino acids. CDR1 and CDR2 (germline): MNHEY, SMNVEV (reference sequence). Written as DNA, the CDR3 is TGTGCCAGCCACCGACAGGGGAAGGGAATGTACGAGCAGTACTTC. It is translated as CASHRQGKGMYEQYF.

V gene TRBV5-1 combines with J gene TRBJ1-4; 9 bases match TRBD1. The V gene end was trimmed by 2 bases and the J gene end by 4 bases; junction bases not matched to a gene: 6. The CDR3 spans 16 residues. Germline V gene sequence: CDR1 SGHRS, CDR2 YFSETQ. CDR3: CASSFGQGSFNEKLFF. CDR3 DNA sequence: TGCGCCAGCAGCTTCGGACAGGGGAGTTTTAATGAAAAACTGTTTTTT.